This T cell receptor beta chain is drawn from a study of blood T cell repertoires in COVID-19. For the study at large: Samples came from the United States, Italy and Spain, spanning acute and convalescent COVID-19. T cells, B-cell-depleted T cells, or PBMCs supplied cDNA or gDNA.

Clones were read by immunoSEQ multiplex PCR, and TCRdb kept only the in-frame ones, dropping some. The sample yields 61,000 or so clones, 65% to 85% seen once. This CDR3 comprises 14 residues. Trimming took 7 bases from V and 4 from J; bases not matched to a gene: 7. The germline gives CDR1 MNHEY, CDR2 SVGAGI. The sequenced material came from peripheral blood. This receptor was identified in a woman between 65 and 79 years old with acute or convalescent COVID-19. The rearrangement joins TRBV6-5 to TRBJ2-7, with 10 nucleotides matching TRBD2. The CDR3: CASIIAGGRYEQYF. The CDR3 coding sequence is TGTGCCAGCATTATAGCGGGGGGCCGGTACGAGCAGTACTTC.